This TCR beta chain is drawn from a study of post-analysis software for immune sequencing data. The overall study: Both relapsing-remitting and secondary progressive multiple sclerosis featured among the disease courses, as did progressive-relapsing multiple sclerosis.

CDR1 is MNHEY and CDR2 is SVGAGI in the germline V gene. The CDR3 sequence is 14 residues long. V trimming: 6 bases; J trimming: 1 base; junction bases outside the gene matches: 5. The authors incorporated unique molecular identifiers into the TCR beta cDNA libraries. Each CDR3 protein gets one entry after TCRdb re-called the PCR reads with MiXCR. The sample lists more than 500,000 distinct CDR3 sequences, approximately 31% occurring once. This clonotype was observed a handful of times. Its matching antigen is unknown. Whole-study findings and limits: Patients had higher frequencies than controls of four to six TRBV segments, including TRBV5-6, TRBV5-1 and TRBV20-1. Controls showed significantly higher normalized Chao1 diversity than did multiple sclerosis patients.

The chain joins TRBV6-5 to TRBJ2-7; 8 bases are shared with TRBD1. This sequence was found in a girl younger than 18 with multiple sclerosis. Source material: blood. In DNA form, the CDR3 reads TGTGCCAGCAGATGGGACAGGTCTTCCTACGAGCAGTACTTC. Protein: CASRWDRSSYEQYF.